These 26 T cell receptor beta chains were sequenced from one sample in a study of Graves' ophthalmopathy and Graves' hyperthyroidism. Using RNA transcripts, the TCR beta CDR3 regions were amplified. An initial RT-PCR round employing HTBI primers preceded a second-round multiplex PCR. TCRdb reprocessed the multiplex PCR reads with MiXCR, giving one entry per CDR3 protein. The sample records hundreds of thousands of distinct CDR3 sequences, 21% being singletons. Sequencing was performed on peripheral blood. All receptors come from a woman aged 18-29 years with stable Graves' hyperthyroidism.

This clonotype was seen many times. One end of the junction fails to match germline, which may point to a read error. The CDR3 coding sequence is TGCAGTCCTAGCGGGAGGGAGTGGGATACGCAGTATTTT. Amino acids: CSPSGREWDTQYF. The rearrangement uses TRBV20-1 and TRBJ2-3; TRBD2 aligns across 12 bases. Germline-derived CDR1 and CDR2 are DFQATT and SNEGSKA (reference sequence). The CDR3 spans 13 residues.

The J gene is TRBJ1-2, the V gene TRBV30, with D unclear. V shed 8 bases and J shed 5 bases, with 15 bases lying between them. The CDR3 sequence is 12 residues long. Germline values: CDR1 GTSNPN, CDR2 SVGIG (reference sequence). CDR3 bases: TGTGCCACACGGGGATTACATTATGGCTACACCTTC. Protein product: CATRGLHYGYTF.

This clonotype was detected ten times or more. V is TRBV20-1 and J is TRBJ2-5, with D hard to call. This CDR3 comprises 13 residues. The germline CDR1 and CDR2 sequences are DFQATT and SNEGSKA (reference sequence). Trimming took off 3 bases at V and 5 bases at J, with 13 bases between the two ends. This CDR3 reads CSASVPVGETQYF. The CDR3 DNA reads TGCAGTGCTAGTGTCCCGGTCGGGGAGACCCAGTACTTC.

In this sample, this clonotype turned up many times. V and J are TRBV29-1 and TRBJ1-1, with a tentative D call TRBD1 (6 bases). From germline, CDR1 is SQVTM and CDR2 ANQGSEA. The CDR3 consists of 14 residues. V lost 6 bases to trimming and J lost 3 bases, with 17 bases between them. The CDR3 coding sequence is TGCAGCGTCAGACAGGCCTCGCGGGACACTGAAGCTTTCTTT. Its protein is CSVRQASRDTEAFF.

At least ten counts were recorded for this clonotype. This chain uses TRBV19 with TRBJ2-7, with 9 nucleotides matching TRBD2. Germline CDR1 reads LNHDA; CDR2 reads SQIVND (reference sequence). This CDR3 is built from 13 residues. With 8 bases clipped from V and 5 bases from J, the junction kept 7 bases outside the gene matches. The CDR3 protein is CASEAGGVDEQYF. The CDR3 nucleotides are TGTGCCAGTGAAGCGGGAGGAGTCGACGAGCAGTACTTC.

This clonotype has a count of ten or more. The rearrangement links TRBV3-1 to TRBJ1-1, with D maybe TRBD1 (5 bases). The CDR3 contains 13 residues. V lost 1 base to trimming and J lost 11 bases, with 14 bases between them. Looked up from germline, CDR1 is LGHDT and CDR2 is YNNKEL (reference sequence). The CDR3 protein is CASSQARGIVAFF. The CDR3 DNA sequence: TGTGCCAGCAGCCAAGCTAGGGGTATCGTGGCTTTCTTT.

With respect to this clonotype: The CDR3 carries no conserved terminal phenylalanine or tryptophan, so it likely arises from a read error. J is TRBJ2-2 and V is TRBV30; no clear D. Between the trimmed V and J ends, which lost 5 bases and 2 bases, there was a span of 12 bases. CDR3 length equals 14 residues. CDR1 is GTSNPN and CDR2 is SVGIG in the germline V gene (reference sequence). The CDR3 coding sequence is TGTGCCTGGGGCCGTACGGCTAACACCGGGGAGCTGTTTTTG. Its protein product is CAWGRTANTGELFL.

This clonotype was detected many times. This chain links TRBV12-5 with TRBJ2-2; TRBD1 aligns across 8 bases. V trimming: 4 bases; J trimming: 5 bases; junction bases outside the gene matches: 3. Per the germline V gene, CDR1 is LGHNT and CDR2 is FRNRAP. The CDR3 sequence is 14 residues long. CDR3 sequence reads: CASGSGQETGELFF. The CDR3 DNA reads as TGTGCTAGTGGTTCGGGACAGGAGACCGGGGAGCTGTTTTTT. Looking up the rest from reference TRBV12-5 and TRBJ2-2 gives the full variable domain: DARVTQTPRHKVTEMGQEVTMRCQPILGHNTVFWYRQTMMQGLELLAYFRNRAPLDDSGMPKDRFSAEMPDATLATLKIQPSEPRDSAVYFCASGSGQETGELFFGEGSRLTVL.

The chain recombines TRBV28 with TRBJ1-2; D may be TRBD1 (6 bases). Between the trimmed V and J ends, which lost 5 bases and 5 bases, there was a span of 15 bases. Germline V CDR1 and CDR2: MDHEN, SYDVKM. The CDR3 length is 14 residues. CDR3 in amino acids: CASSRNRAYYGYTF. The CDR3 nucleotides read TGTGCCAGCAGTCGCAACAGGGCGTATTATGGCTACACCTTC.

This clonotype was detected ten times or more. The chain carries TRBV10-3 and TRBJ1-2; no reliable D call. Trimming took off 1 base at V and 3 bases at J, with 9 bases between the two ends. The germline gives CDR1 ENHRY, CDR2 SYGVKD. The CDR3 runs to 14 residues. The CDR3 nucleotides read TGTGCCATCAGTGAGTTCAGAGGCGACTATGGCTACACCTTC. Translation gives CAISEFRGDYGYTF.

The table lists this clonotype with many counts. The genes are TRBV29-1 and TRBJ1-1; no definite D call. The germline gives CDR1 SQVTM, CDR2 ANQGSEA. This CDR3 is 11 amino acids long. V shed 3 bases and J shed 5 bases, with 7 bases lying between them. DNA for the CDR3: TGCAGCGTTGAGCGCCATACTGAAGCTTTCTTT. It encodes CSVERHTEAFF. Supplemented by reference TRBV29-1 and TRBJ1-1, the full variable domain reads SAVISQKPSRDICQRGTSLTIQCQVDSQVTMMFWYRQQPGQSLTLIATANQGSEATYESGFVIDKFPISRPNLTFSTLTVSNMSPEDSSIYLCSVERHTEAFFGQGTRLTVV.

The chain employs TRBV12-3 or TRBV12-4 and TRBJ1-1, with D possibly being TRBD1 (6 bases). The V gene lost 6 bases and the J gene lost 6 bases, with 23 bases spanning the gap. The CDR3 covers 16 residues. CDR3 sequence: CASRPGGRGVVAEAFF. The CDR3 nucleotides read TGTGCCAGCAGACCCGGGGGCAGGGGAGTTGTCGCTGAAGCTTTCTTT.

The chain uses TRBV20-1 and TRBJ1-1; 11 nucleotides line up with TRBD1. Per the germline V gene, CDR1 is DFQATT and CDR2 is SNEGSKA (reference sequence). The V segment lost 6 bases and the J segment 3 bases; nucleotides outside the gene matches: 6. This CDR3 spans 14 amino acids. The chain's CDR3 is CSAHGTGGHTEAFF. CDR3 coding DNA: TGCAGTGCGCACGGGACAGGGGGGCACACTGAAGCTTTCTTT.

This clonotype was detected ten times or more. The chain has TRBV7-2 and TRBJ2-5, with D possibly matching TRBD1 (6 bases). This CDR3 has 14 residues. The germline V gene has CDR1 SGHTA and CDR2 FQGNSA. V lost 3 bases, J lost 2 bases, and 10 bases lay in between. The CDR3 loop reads CASSFGQIQETQYF. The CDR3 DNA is TGTGCCAGCAGCTTTGGACAGATTCAAGAGACCCAGTACTTC.

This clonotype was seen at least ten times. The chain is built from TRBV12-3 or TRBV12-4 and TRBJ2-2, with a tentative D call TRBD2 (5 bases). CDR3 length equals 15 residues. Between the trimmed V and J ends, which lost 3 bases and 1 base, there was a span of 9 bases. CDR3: CASSFERMNTGELFF. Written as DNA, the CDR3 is TGTGCCAGCAGTTTCGAGCGGATGAACACCGGGGAGCTGTTTTTT.

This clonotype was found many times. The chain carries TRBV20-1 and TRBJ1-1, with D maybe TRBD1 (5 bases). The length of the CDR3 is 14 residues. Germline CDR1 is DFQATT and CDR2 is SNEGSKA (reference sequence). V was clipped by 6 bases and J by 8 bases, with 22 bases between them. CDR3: CSARAGPTRAEAFF. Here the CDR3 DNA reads TGCAGTGCCCGAGCGGGACCCACGAGGGCAGAAGCTTTCTTT.

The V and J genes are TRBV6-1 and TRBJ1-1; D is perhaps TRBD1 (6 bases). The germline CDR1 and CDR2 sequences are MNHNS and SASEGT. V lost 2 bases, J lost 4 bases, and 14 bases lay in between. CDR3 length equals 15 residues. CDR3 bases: TGTGCCAGCAGTGAAAGATACAGGGTGGCCACTGAAGCTTTCTTT. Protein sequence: CASSERYRVATEAFF.

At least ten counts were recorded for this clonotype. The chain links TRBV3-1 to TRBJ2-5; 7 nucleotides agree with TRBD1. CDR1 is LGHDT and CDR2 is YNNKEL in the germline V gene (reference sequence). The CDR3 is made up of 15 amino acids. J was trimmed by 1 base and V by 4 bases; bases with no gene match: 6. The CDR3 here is CASSPTGTVQETQYF. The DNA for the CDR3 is TGTGCCAGCAGCCCGACGGGGACAGTCCAAGAGACCCAGTACTTC.

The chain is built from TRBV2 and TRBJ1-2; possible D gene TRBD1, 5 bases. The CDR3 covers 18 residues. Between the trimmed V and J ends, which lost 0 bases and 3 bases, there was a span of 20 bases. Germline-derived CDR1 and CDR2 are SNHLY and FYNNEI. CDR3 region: CASSEALCPPGDDYGYTF. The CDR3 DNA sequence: TGTGCCAGCAGTGAAGCGCTTTGCCCGCCGGGGGATGACTATGGCTACACCTTC. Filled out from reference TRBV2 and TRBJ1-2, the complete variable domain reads EPEVTQTPSHQVTQMGQEVILRCVPISNHLYFYWYRQILGQKVEFLVSFYNNEISEKSEIFDDQFSVERPDGSNFTLKIRSTKLEDSAMYFCASSEALCPPGDDYGYTFGSGTRLTVV.

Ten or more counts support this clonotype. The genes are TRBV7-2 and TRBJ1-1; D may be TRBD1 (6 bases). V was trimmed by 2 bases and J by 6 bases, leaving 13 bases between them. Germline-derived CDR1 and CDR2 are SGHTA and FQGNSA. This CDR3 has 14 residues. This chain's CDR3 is CASSLKGGRAEAFF. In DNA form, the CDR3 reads TGTGCCAGCAGCTTAAAGGGGGGAAGGGCTGAAGCTTTCTTT.

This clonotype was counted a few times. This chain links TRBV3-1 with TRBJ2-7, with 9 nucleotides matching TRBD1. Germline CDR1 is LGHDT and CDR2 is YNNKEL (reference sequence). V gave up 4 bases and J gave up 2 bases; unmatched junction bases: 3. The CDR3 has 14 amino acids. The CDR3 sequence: CASSRDRAAYEQYF. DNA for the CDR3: TGTGCCAGCAGCCGGGACAGGGCGGCCTACGAGCAGTACTTC.

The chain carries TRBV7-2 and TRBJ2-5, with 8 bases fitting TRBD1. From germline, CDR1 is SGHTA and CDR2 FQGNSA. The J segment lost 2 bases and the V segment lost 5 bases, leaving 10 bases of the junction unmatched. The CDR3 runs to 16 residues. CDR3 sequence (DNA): TGTGCCAGCAGCGACGGGGACAGGTGGCCGCAAGAGACCCAGTACTTC. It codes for CASSDGDRWPQETQYF.

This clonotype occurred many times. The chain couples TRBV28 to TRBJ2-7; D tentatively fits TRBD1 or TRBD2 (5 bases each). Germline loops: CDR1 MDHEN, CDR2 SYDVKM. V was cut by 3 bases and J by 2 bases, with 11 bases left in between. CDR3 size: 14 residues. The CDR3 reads CASSLGRYPYEQYF. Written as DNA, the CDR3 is TGTGCCAGCAGTTTGGGACGGTACCCCTACGAGCAGTACTTC.

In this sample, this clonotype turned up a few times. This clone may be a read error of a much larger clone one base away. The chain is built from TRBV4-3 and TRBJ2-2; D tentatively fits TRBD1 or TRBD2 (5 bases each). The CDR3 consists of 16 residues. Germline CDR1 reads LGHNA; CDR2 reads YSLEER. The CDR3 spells CASSQDLGVGTGELCF. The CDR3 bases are TGCGCCAGCAGCCAAGATCTGGGGGTAGGCACCGGGGAGCTGTGTTTT.

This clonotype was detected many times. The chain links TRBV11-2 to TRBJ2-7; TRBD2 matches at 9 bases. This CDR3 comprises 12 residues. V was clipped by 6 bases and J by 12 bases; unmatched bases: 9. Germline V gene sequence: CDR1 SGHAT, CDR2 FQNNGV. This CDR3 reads CASRPGLAGLYF. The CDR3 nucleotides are TGTGCCAGCAGACCGGGACTAGCAGGCCTGTACTTC.

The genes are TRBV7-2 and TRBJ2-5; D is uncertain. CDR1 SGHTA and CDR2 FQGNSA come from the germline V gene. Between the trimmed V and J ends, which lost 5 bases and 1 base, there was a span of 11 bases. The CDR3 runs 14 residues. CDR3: CASSPVPIQETQYF. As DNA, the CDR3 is TGTGCCAGCAGCCCCGTGCCCATCCAAGAGACCCAGTACTTC.